One sample yielded the 17 T cell receptor beta chains listed below, sequenced in a study of T cell responses to AZD1222 COVID-19 vaccine. The method was immunoSEQ multiplex PCR; TCRdb's version includes in-frame clones alone and lacks a portion of them. The repertoire holds about 120,000 clones, with roughly 93% as singletons. Sequenced material: peripheral blood, taken on day 0 of AZD1222 vaccination. Receptor source: an adult in good health.

V usage is TRBV25-1 and J usage is TRBJ1-4; D is undetermined. This CDR3 has 14 residues. CDR1 is MGHDK, CDR2 SYGVNS, per germline. Trimming took off 3 bases at V and 2 bases at J, with 7 bases between the two ends. The CDR3 region is CASSDRGTNEKLFF. The CDR3, as DNA: TGTGCCAGCAGTGACAGAGGGACTAATGAAAAACTGTTTTTT.

The chain links TRBV3-1 (or the pseudogene TRBV3-2) to TRBJ1-2; the D gene is possibly TRBD1 (5 bases). The germline V and J ends were trimmed by 3 bases and 8 bases, with 16 bases remaining between them. The CDR3 contains 14 residues. Germline values: CDR1 LGHDT, CDR2 YNNKEL (reference sequence). CDR3: CASSQEDSWTGYTF. The CDR3 coding sequence is TGTGCCAGCAGCCAGGAAGACAGTTGGACCGGCTACACCTTC.

V gene TRBV11-3 combines with J gene TRBJ1-1; 11 nucleotides line up with TRBD1. CDR1 and CDR2 (germline): SGHNT, YENEEA. The CDR3 is made up of 17 amino acids. With 5 bases clipped from V and 1 base from J, the junction kept 9 bases outside the gene matches. CDR3 sequence: CASSPGGDRGGNTEAFF. The CDR3 bases are TGTGCCAGCAGCCCCGGCGGGGACAGGGGGGGGAACACTGAAGCTTTCTTT.

The chain has TRBV5-1 and TRBJ2-5; D remains unclear. Trimming left V 4 bases short and J 2 bases short, with 15 bases between. CDR3 length: 15 amino acids. Germline CDR1 SGHRS, CDR2 YFSETQ. The CDR3 DNA reads as TGCGCCAGCAGCCTTGGCCGGGTCCGACAAGAGACCCAGTACTTC. Translation: CASSLGRVRQETQYF.

The CDR3 sequence is CASSTGTGVPEQYV. CDR3 coding DNA: TGTGCCAGCAGTACAGGGACAGGGGTTCCCGAGCAGTACGTC. The chain links TRBV6-2 or TRBV6-3 to TRBJ2-7; TRBD1 matches at 10 bases. Germline assignment: CDR1 MNHEY and CDR2 SVGEGT. The V segment lost 5 bases and the J segment 6 bases; nucleotides outside the gene matches: 7. This CDR3 region has 14 residues.

The V and J genes are TRBV4-1 and TRBJ1-1; possible D gene TRBD1, 6 bases. Trimming removed 1 base at V and 1 base at J, with 10 bases between. Germline assignment: CDR1 MGHRA and CDR2 YSYEKL. CDR3 length: 15 residues. This chain's CDR3 is CASSQAPTGNTEAFF. CDR3 DNA: TGCGCCAGCAGCCAAGCCCCGACAGGGAACACTGAAGCTTTCTTT.

The rearrangement links TRBV4-1 to TRBJ1-2; D not resolved. Trimming removed 1 base at V and 3 bases at J, with 9 bases between. The length of the CDR3 is 14 residues. Germline-derived CDR1 and CDR2 are MGHRA and YSYEKL. The DNA for the CDR3 is TGCGCCAGCAGCCAAGTCCCCGACTACTATGGCTACACCTTC. It translates to CASSQVPDYYGYTF.

The V call is TRBV15, the J call TRBJ2-7; 11 nucleotides agree with TRBD1. V shed 4 bases and J 5 bases; nucleotides not matched to a gene: 4. In germline, CDR1 is LNHNV, CDR2 YYDKDF (reference sequence). The length of the CDR3 is 14 residues. The CDR3 sequence: CATSTRTGGDEQYF. DNA for the CDR3: TGTGCCACCAGCACCCGGACAGGGGGCGACGAGCAGTACTTC.

CDR3 amino acids: CASRTVTMNTEAFF. Written as DNA, the CDR3 is TGTGCCAGCAGAACAGTGACCATGAACACTGAAGCTTTCTTT. The chain is built from TRBV6-5 and TRBJ1-1; no clear D. With 6 bases removed from V and 0 bases from J, the gap between germline ends came to 11 bases. Germline V gives CDR1 MNHEY, CDR2 SVGAGI. The CDR3 sequence is 14 residues long.

The V gene is TRBV7-2, the J gene TRBJ2-5, with TRBD1 matching 8 bases. Unmatched junction bases numbered 9, after V lost 3 bases and J lost 3 bases. The germline gives CDR1 SGHTA, CDR2 FQGNSA. The CDR3 totals 16 residues. This chain's CDR3 is CASSFGSGTGEETQYF. The CDR3 nucleotides are TGTGCCAGCAGCTTTGGCTCCGGGACAGGAGAAGAGACCCAGTACTTC.

This CDR3 is CASSLFQGPAYEQYF. The CDR3 DNA follows: TGCGCCAGCAGCTTGTTCCAGGGGCCCGCCTACGAGCAGTACTTC. This chain connects TRBV5-1 to TRBJ2-7; D may be TRBD1 (6 bases). V gave up 1 base and J gave up 2 bases, with 13 bases separating them. CDR3 length: 15 residues. Germline V gene lookup returns CDR1 SGHRS and CDR2 YFSETQ.

The rearrangement joins TRBV7-9 to TRBJ1-2, with a tentative D call TRBD1 (5 bases). CDR3 size: 14 residues. V lost 5 bases, J lost 4 bases, and 14 bases lay in between. Looked up from germline, CDR1 is SEHNR and CDR2 is FQNEAQ (reference sequence). The CDR3 nucleotides are TGTGCCAGCAGCCCCGGTCAGGGTGCCTATGGCTACACCTTC. Translation: CASSPGQGAYGYTF.

The chain links TRBV30 to TRBJ2-1; 9 bases map to TRBD2. There are 14 residues in the CDR3. Germline V gives CDR1 GTSNPN, CDR2 SVGIG (reference sequence). The junction had 12 bases not matched to a gene; V was cut back by 1 base and J by 14 bases. CDR3 bases: TGTGCCTGGAGTGGGGATAGCGGGAGACCGTCGGAGTTCTTC. Amino acids: CAWSGDSGRPSEFF.

This clone was detected many times. This sequence joins TRBV16 and TRBJ2-3, with a weak D call TRBD1 (6 bases). CDR1 and CDR2 (germline): KGHSY, FQNENV. The CDR3 extends over 14 amino acids. Trimming removed 0 bases at V and 5 bases at J, with 9 bases between. For the CDR3, the DNA is TGTGCCAGCAGCCAATCGGGGGCCTTAGATACGCAGTATTTT. Translating gives CASSQSGALDTQYF.

This clone was counted a single time. The J gene is TRBJ1-6, the V gene TRBV10-3; no clear D gene. Between the trimmed V and J ends, which lost 3 bases and 9 bases, there was a span of 3 bases. This CDR3 contains 11 residues. Germline lookup yields CDR1 ENHRY and CDR2 SYGVKD. The CDR3 DNA follows: TGTGCCATCAGTGATGGTTCACCCCTCCACTTT. Protein sequence: CAISDGSPLHF.

V is TRBV12-5 and J is TRBJ2-5, with 9 bases that match TRBD1. CDR1 LGHNT and CDR2 FRNRAP come from the germline V gene. The ends lost 0 bases at V and 5 bases at J; junction bases unmatched: 4. The CDR3 contains 15 residues. CDR3 protein: CASGLVAGQGETQYF. The CDR3 DNA reads TGTGCTAGTGGTTTGGTCGCAGGACAGGGGGAGACCCAGTACTTC.

The V and J genes are TRBV7-9 and TRBJ1-2; possible D gene TRBD1, 5 bases. Germline CDR1 and CDR2: SEHNR and FQNEAQ (reference sequence). Deletions cut 2 bases from V and 8 bases from J, with 9 bases between. The CDR3 consists of 12 residues. The CDR3 region has the DNA TGTGCCAGCAGCTTATCTGGGACGGGCTACACCTTC. It codes for CASSLSGTGYTF.